This T cell receptor (beta chain) is drawn from a study of shared T cell receptors in the human thymus. Sequencing used immunoSEQ multiplex PCR; TCRdb keeps in-frame clones, though not all of them. Among under 850,000 clones listed, roughly 88% were seen once. This CDR3 comprises 13 residues. Trimming shortened V by 5 bases and J by 5 bases, and 9 bases separated the two germline ends. Germline V gene sequence: CDR1 WNHNN, CDR2 SYGVQD (reference sequence). This sample also belongs to another study, concerning human thymus T cells. This second study says: The study used thymus tissue resected during corrective heart surgery. The authors found apparently biased V and J gene usage in thymic and blood repertoires. Related studies noted strongly shared thymic repertoires across unrelated people.

The material sequenced was thymocytes. The V call is TRBV10-1, the J call TRBJ2-2; D call uncertain. The receptor comes from a boy in the first two years of life with a congenital heart defect. As DNA, the CDR3 is TGCGCCAGCAGTAGCGACCGAACCGGGGAGCTGTTTTTT. Its translation: CASSSDRTGELFF.